The 32 T cell receptor beta chains reported below all come from one sample, sequenced in a study of blood T cell repertoires in COVID-19 (dated by TCRdb to 2018 to 2021). Library preparation used the immunoSEQ multiplex PCR assay. TCRdb limited this immuneACCESS table to in-frame rearrangements with V and J called. A share of clones is missing; checked studies link under half to unresolved V genes, and the rest is unexplained. For this sample there are 300,000 to 400,000 clones; more than 85% appear just once. The top ten constitute about 3% of the sample. The sequenced material came from peripheral blood. These receptors came from a human donor in a cohort sampled during active COVID-19.

The genes are TRBV19 and TRBJ1-2, with D tentatively TRBD1 (6 bases). The germline V and J ends were trimmed by 3 bases and 3 bases, with 11 bases remaining between them. The germline CDR1 and CDR2 sequences are LNHDA and SQIVND (reference sequence). The CDR3 consists of 14 residues. The CDR3 DNA sequence: TGTGCCAGTAGTATTAAGGGGGATCACTATGGCTACACCTTC. It yields the protein CASSIKGDHYGYTF.

The count of this clone is one. The chain links TRBV2 to TRBJ2-3, with unresolved D. The CDR3 is 19 amino acids. Germline-derived CDR1 and CDR2 are SNHLY and FYNNEI. The V and J ends lost 3 bases and 0 bases respectively, with 22 bases between them. The CDR3 nucleotides read TGTGCCAGCAGTGAGGTCGACTCCCCAAGCACCCTTAGCACAGATACGCAGTATTTT. It codes for CASSEVDSPSTLSTDTQYF. Using reference TRBV2 and TRBJ2-3 for the parts outside the CDR3, the full variable domain is EPEVTQTPSHQVTQMGQEVILRCVPISNHLYFYWYRQILGQKVEFLVSFYNNEISEKSEIFDDQFSVERPDGSNFTLKIRSTKLEDSAMYFCASSEVDSPSTLSTDTQYFGPGTRLTVL.

The V gene is TRBV28, the J gene TRBJ1-1; D unresolved. Germline CDR1 is MDHEN and CDR2 is SYDVKM. V was trimmed by 1 base and J by 0 bases, leaving 12 bases between them. The CDR3 length is 16 residues. The DNA for the CDR3 is TGTGCCAGCAGTTTATTTGGAGGGCAGCTGAACACTGAAGCTTTCTTT. Encoded protein: CASSLFGGQLNTEAFF.

This chain uses TRBV16 with TRBJ1-3, with D perhaps matching TRBD1 (5 bases). Deletions cut 6 bases from V and 1 base from J, with 22 bases between. The CDR3 runs 18 residues. Germline CDR1 and CDR2: KGHSY and FQNENV. CDR3 loop: CASSPHQILTASGNTIYF. Written as DNA, the CDR3 is TGTGCCAGCAGTCCACACCAGATACTGACAGCATCTGGAAACACCATATATTTT.

The chain carries TRBV3-1 (or the pseudogene TRBV3-2) and TRBJ2-3; D is unresolved. Germline values: CDR1 LGHDT, CDR2 YNNKEL (reference sequence). V was pared by 9 bases and J by 0 bases, with 16 bases between. There are 15 residues in the CDR3. The CDR3, as DNA: TGTGCCAGTTCCCCGATGGCGGCTAGCACAGATACGCAGTATTTT. It yields the protein CASSPMAASTDTQYF.

This chain connects TRBV7-9 to TRBJ1-1; D may be TRBD1 (5 bases). The CDR3 runs to 12 residues. CDR1 is SEHNR and CDR2 is FQNEAQ in the germline V gene (reference sequence). Deletions cut 1 base from V and 8 bases from J, with 8 bases between. CDR3 sequence: CASSLVGAEAFF. DNA of the CDR3: TGTGCCAGCAGCTTAGTAGGGGCCGAAGCTTTCTTT. Full variable domain (outside the CDR3, taken from reference TRBV7-9 and TRBJ1-1): DTGVSQNPRHKITKRGQNVTFRCDPISEHNRLYWYRQTLGQGPEFLTYFQNEAQLEKSRLLSDRFSAERPKGSFSTLEIQRTEQGDSAMYLCASSLVGAEAFFGQGTRLTVV.

Concerning this clone itself: Other nucleotide sequences from this sample produce the same CDR3. V usage is TRBV6-5 and J usage is TRBJ1-1; maybe TRBD1 (6 bases). The V gene's germline CDR1 is MNHEY and CDR2 SVGAGI. Trimming pared 2 bases from V and 2 bases from J, leaving 9 bases between. The CDR3 contains 14 residues. This chain's CDR3 is CASSYGGANTEAFF. CDR3 nucleotide sequence: TGTGCCAGCAGTTACGGGGGGGCCAACACTGAAGCTTTCTTT.

The J gene is TRBJ2-7, the V gene TRBV7-8, with D possibly matching TRBD1 (5 bases). This CDR3 spans 15 amino acids. Trimming took off 8 bases at V and 2 bases at J, with 19 bases between the two ends. CDR1 and CDR2 (germline): SGHVS, FQNEAQ. CDR3 sequence reads: CASGPTGSLAYEQYF. CDR3 DNA: TGTGCCAGCGGGCCTACAGGATCCCTTGCCTACGAGCAGTACTTC.

This clone was recorded only once. V gene TRBV6-1 combines with J gene TRBJ2-7, with 7 bases lining up with TRBD2. The CDR3 contains 15 residues. V gave up 1 base and J gave up 2 bases; unmatched junction bases: 5. Germline loops: CDR1 MNHNS, CDR2 SASEGT. CDR3 in DNA: TGTGCCAGCAGTGAAGTGTCTAGCGGAACCTACGAGCAGTACTTC. The encoded protein is CASSEVSSGTYEQYF.

This chain links TRBV7-2 with TRBJ2-7, with TRBD2 as a possible D gene (6 bases). The CDR3 spans 16 residues. Trimming pared 1 base from V and 2 bases from J, leaving 15 bases between. Looked up from germline, CDR1 is SGHTA and CDR2 is FQGNSA. CDR3 bases: TGTGCCAGCAGCTTAGAAGCGGGCTACTCAACCTACGAGCAGTACTTC. Translated: CASSLEAGYSTYEQYF.

The table lists this clone with a few counts. The gene calls are TRBV19 and TRBJ1-1, with 9 positions matching TRBD1. The CDR3 is made up of 15 amino acids. V lost 1 base and J lost 4; bases outside the gene matches: 4. CDR1 is LNHDA, CDR2 SQIVND, per germline (reference sequence). In DNA, the CDR3 is TGTGCCAGTAGTATAGGGGACAGGGTGGGCACTGAAGCTTTCTTT. Its translation is CASSIGDRVGTEAFF.

The V gene is TRBV18, the J gene TRBJ1-5, with a weak D call TRBD1 (5 bases). From germline, CDR1 is KGHSH and CDR2 LQKENI. The germline V and J ends were trimmed by 6 bases and 5 bases, with 8 bases remaining between them. The CDR3 spans 12 residues. The CDR3 DNA is TGTGCCAGCTCTGGGGGGGATCAGCCCCAGCATTTT. Encoded protein: CASSGGDQPQHF.

The V call is TRBV3-1 (or the pseudogene TRBV3-2), the J call TRBJ2-1; a possible D gene is TRBD1 (6 bases). The V gene's germline CDR1 is LGHDT and CDR2 YNNKEL (reference sequence). This CDR3 is 15 amino acids long. Trimming shortened V by 4 bases and J by 0 bases, and 10 bases separated the two germline ends. The CDR3 here is CASSLRDISYNEQFF. The CDR3, as DNA: TGTGCCAGCAGCCTAAGGGACATCTCCTACAATGAGCAGTTCTTC.

The rearrangement links TRBV28 to TRBJ2-1; D is perhaps TRBD2 (6 bases). Deletions cut 6 bases from V and 3 bases from J, with 18 bases between. The CDR3 is 16 residues long. CDR1 MDHEN and CDR2 SYDVKM come from the germline V gene. CDR3 protein: CASRESRGGFYNEQFF. The CDR3 region has the DNA TGTGCCAGCAGGGAGTCCCGGGGAGGATTCTACAATGAGCAGTTCTTC. The complete variable domain, with remaining parts taken from reference TRBV28 and TRBJ2-1, reads DVKVTQSSRYLVKRTGEKVFLECVQDMDHENMFWYRQDPGLGLRLIYFSYDVKMKEKGDIPEGYSVSREKKERFSLILESASTNQTSMYLCASRESRGGFYNEQFFGPGTRLTVL.

This clone was recorded once. The gene calls are TRBV5-1 and TRBJ2-2; D might be TRBD1 (6 bases). The CDR3 runs to 15 residues. Trimming stripped 1 base from V and 4 bases from J, with 11 bases between. Germline V lookup: CDR1 SGHRS, CDR2 YFSETQ. The CDR3 region has the DNA TGCGCCAGCAGCTTGATACAGGGTCGCACCGGGGAGCTGTTTTTT. Translation gives CASSLIQGRTGELFF.

The chain has TRBV14 and TRBJ1-5, with D uncertain. Trimming removed 11 bases from V and 3 bases from J, with 14 bases in between. This CDR3 contains 13 residues. In germline, CDR1 is SGHDN, CDR2 FVKESK. The CDR3 bases are TGTGCCCCCCGGGTGACGAACAATCAGCCCCAGCATTTT. Translated, it gives CAPRVTNNQPQHF.

This clone showed up just once. The gene calls are TRBV28 and TRBJ2-1, with 10 bases matching TRBD2. This CDR3 spans 14 amino acids. From germline, CDR1 is MDHEN and CDR2 SYDVKM. After removal of 6 bases from V and 3 bases from J, the junction contained 2 bases not matched to a gene. The CDR3 protein is CASRTSGNYNEQFF. The CDR3 nucleotides read TGTGCCAGCAGAACTAGCGGGAACTACAATGAGCAGTTCTTC. Full variable domain (outside the CDR3, taken from reference TRBV28 and TRBJ2-1): DVKVTQSSRYLVKRTGEKVFLECVQDMDHENMFWYRQDPGLGLRLIYFSYDVKMKEKGDIPEGYSVSREKKERFSLILESASTNQTSMYLCASRTSGNYNEQFFGPGTRLTVL.

The genes are TRBV5-4 and TRBJ2-7; 8 nucleotides align to TRBD2. Trimming removed 0 bases from V and 3 bases from J; junction bases left unmatched: 14. This CDR3 has 18 amino acids. The germline CDR1 and CDR2 sequences are SGHNT and YYREEE (reference sequence). The CDR3 sequence is CASSLGGLSGSGLYEQYF. Written as DNA, the CDR3 is TGTGCCAGCAGCTTGGGGGGTTTAAGCGGGAGTGGGCTCTACGAGCAGTACTTC.

The chain couples TRBV2 to TRBJ2-3; perhaps TRBD2 as D (6 bases). CDR1 SNHLY and CDR2 FYNNEI come from the germline V gene. There are 14 residues in the CDR3. Trimming took 7 bases from V and 8 from J, leaving 19 bases between them. CDR3 sequence (DNA): TGTGCCAGCATGCGGGCGGGGCGTGCAGGTACGCAGTATTTT. Protein sequence: CASMRAGRAGTQYF.

The chain links TRBV27 to TRBJ2-7; TRBD1 aligns across 7 bases. The CDR3 consists of 13 residues. Germline loops: CDR1 MNHEY, CDR2 SMNVEV (reference sequence). The trim removed 7 bases at V and 0 bases at J, leaving 3 bases unmatched. DNA for the CDR3: TGTGCCAGCAACAGACAGGGCTCCTACGAGCAGTACTTC. Translation: CASNRQGSYEQYF.

The rearrangement links TRBV5-1 to TRBJ2-3; TRBD1 aligns across 8 bases. CDR1 is SGHRS and CDR2 is YFSETQ in the germline V gene. CDR3 size: 15 residues. The ends lost 4 bases at V and 0 bases at J; junction bases unmatched: 4. CDR3 coding DNA: TGCGCCAGCAGCCCCCAGGGGGCCAGCACAGATACGCAGTATTTT. It is translated as CASSPQGASTDTQYF.

The rearrangement uses TRBV5-1 and TRBJ1-1; 7 bases fit TRBD1. With V trimmed by 0 bases and J by 10 bases, 12 bases remained unmatched. Germline assignment: CDR1 SGHRS and CDR2 YFSETQ. CDR3 length equals 15 residues. The DNA for the CDR3 is TGCGCCAGCAGCTTGGCCGGGGAACAGGGGACGTCAGCTTTCTTT. Translating gives CASSLAGEQGTSAFF.

The chain recombines TRBV13 with TRBJ1-1; weak D call: TRBD1 (6 bases). CDR3 length equals 14 residues. Germline V gene data show CDR1 as PRHDT and CDR2 as FYEKMQ (reference sequence). The V and J ends lost 5 bases and 0 bases respectively, with 10 bases between them. CDR3 DNA: TGTGCCAGCAGCCGGGGACAAATGAACACTGAAGCTTTCTTT. Its translation: CASSRGQMNTEAFF.

The J gene is TRBJ1-1, the V gene TRBV28, with a weak D call TRBD1 (5 bases). The CDR3 length is 13 residues. CDR1 and CDR2 from the germline V gene are MDHEN and SYDVKM. V lost 3 bases and J lost 2, with 7 bases in between. CDR3 in amino acids: CASSLTVNTEAFF. Here the CDR3 DNA reads TGTGCCAGCAGTTTGACAGTAAACACTGAAGCTTTCTTT. The full variable domain, with the rest looked up from reference TRBV28 and TRBJ1-1, is DVKVTQSSRYLVKRTGEKVFLECVQDMDHENMFWYRQDPGLGLRLIYFSYDVKMKEKGDIPEGYSVSREKKERFSLILESASTNQTSMYLCASSLTVNTEAFFGQGTRLTVV.

J is TRBJ2-1 and V is TRBV19; no clear D. Germline-derived CDR1 and CDR2 are LNHDA and SQIVND (reference sequence). V lost 5 bases to trimming and J lost 0 bases, with 5 bases between them. This CDR3 spans 13 amino acids. The CDR3 nucleotides are TGTGCCAGTAGTGCTAGCTCCTACAATGAGCAGTTCTTC. Protein product: CASSASSYNEQFF.

The CDR3 coding sequence is TGTGCCAGCAGCTTAGGTGGCTTCGAGGGCGAGCAGTACTTC. Translating it yields CASSLGGFEGEQYF. V gene TRBV7-9 combines with J gene TRBJ2-7, with D tentatively TRBD2 (5 bases). The CDR3 is made up of 14 amino acids. V was cut by 1 base and J by 6 bases, with 13 bases left in between. The germline V gene has CDR1 SEHNR and CDR2 FQNEAQ (reference sequence). The complete variable domain, with remaining parts taken from reference TRBV7-9 and TRBJ2-7, reads DTGVSQNPRHKITKRGQNVTFRCDPISEHNRLYWYRQTLGQGPEFLTYFQNEAQLEKSRLLSDRFSAERPKGSFSTLEIQRTEQGDSAMYLCASSLGGFEGEQYFGPGTRLTVT.

The chain couples TRBV30 to TRBJ2-3; D not certain. V was shortened by 2 bases and J by 0 bases, with 9 bases between the two germline ends. Germline assignment: CDR1 GTSNPN and CDR2 SVGIG (reference sequence). CDR3 length equals 14 residues. CDR3 region: CAWSMTESTDTQYF. For the CDR3, the DNA is TGTGCCTGGAGTATGACTGAAAGCACAGATACGCAGTATTTT.

The chain uses TRBV28 and TRBJ1-6, with D tentatively TRBD1 (6 bases). Germline V gene data show CDR1 as MDHEN and CDR2 as SYDVKM. The CDR3 consists of 14 residues. Trimming removed 3 bases at V and 6 bases at J, with 9 bases between. CDR3 sequence reads: CASSLTGGNSPLHF. The CDR3 DNA sequence: TGTGCCAGCAGTTTGACAGGAGGTAATTCACCCCTCCACTTT.

The chain couples TRBV6-6 to TRBJ2-3; the D gene is possibly TRBD2 (5 bases). Germline assignment: CDR1 MNHNY and CDR2 SVGAGI (reference sequence). V dropped 0 bases and J dropped 1 base, with 5 bases sitting between them. The CDR3 totals 14 residues. Here the CDR3 reads CASSYSRGTDTQYF. The CDR3 coding sequence is TGTGCCAGCAGTTACTCGCGGGGCACAGATACGCAGTATTTT.

This chain links TRBV11-1 with TRBJ2-5; D ambiguous. This CDR3 has 16 residues. Germline assignment: CDR1 SGHAT and CDR2 FQDESV (reference sequence). With 5 bases removed from V and 0 bases from J, the gap between germline ends came to 16 bases. The CDR3, as DNA: TGTGCCAGCAGCCCGGAGACTCCCCGACACCAAGAGACCCAGTACTTC. It encodes CASSPETPRHQETQYF.

The rearrangement links TRBV7-8 to TRBJ2-7; D possibly corresponds to TRBD1 (5 bases). CDR1 is SGHVS and CDR2 is FQNEAQ in the germline V gene. The CDR3 is 13 residues long. Trimming took 2 bases from V and 5 from J, leaving 10 bases between them. The CDR3 DNA sequence: TGTGCCAGCAGCTTAACGAAGGGGCACGAGCAGTACTTC. It codes for CASSLTKGHEQYF.

The chain couples TRBV15 to TRBJ2-7; 8 nucleotides agree with TRBD2. J lost 11 bases, V lost 1 base, and 10 bases had no gene match. Germline V CDR1 and CDR2: LNHNV, YYDKDF (reference sequence). CDR3 length equals 14 residues. CDR3 coding DNA: TGTGCCACCAGCAGAGTACTAGCGGAAGGTATTAAGTACTTC. This gives the protein CATSRVLAEGIKYF.